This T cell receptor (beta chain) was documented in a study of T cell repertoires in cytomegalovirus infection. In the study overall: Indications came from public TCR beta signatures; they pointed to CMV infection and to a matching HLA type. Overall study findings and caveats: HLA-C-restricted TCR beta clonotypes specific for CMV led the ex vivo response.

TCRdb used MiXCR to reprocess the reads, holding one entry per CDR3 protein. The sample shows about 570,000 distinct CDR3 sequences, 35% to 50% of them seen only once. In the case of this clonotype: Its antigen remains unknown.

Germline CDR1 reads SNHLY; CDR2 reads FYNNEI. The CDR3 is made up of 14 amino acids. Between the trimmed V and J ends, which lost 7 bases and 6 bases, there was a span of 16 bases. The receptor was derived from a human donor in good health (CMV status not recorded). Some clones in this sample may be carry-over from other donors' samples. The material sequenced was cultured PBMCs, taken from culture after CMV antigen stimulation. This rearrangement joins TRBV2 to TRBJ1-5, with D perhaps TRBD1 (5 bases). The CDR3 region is CASTIDGGSQPQHF. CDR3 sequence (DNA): TGTGCCAGCACCATCGACGGGGGGAGTCAGCCCCAGCATTTT.